This T cell receptor (beta chain) was observed in a study of T cell repertoires in cytomegalovirus infection. Looking at the study overall: An indication of both CMV infection and matching HLA type came from public TCR beta signatures. General study results and limits: Individuals carrying CMV plus the relevant HLA were identified by cumulative frequency of public TCR beta families.

This clonotype was counted once. Its antigen is unidentified. The V gene's germline CDR1 is SGDLS and CDR2 YYNGEE. The V end was cut by 2 bases, the J end by 0 bases, with 9 bases between. This CDR3 contains 15 residues. TCRdb reprocessed the reads via MiXCR and lists one record per CDR3 protein. The repertoire holds approximately 130,000 distinct CDR3 sequences, roughly a quarter seen once, with 34% in the top ten. The genes are TRBV9 and TRBJ1-5, with D unclear. The receptor comes from a human donor in good health (CMV status not recorded). Some clones in this sample may be carry-over from other donors' samples. Sample: PBMCs, sequenced either directly or after in vitro stimulation (not recorded which). The CDR3 sequence is CASSVSGHSNQPQHF. CDR3 sequence (DNA): TGTGCCAGCAGCGTTAGCGGCCATAGCAATCAGCCCCAGCATTTT.